Below, 8 T cell receptor beta chains from the same sample are listed, as sequenced in a study of T cells in localized non-small cell lung cancer. Assay: immunoSEQ multiplex PCR; the TCRdb copy retains only in-frame clones and omits some. Among 25,000 to 40,000 clones listed, roughly 75% were seen once. The starting material was peripheral blood, obtained before any cancer treatment. The receptor source for this set is a male donor at least 60 years old with stage III squamous cell lung carcinoma.

The V call is TRBV6-5, the J call TRBJ2-2; 12 bases match TRBD2. The CDR3 has 14 amino acids. Germline lookup yields CDR1 MNHEY and CDR2 SVGAGI. V trimming: 8 bases; J trimming: 6 bases; junction bases outside the gene matches: 4. Written as DNA, the CDR3 is TGTGCCAGCCGACTAGCGGGAGTTTCCGGGGAGCTGTTTTTT. This encodes CASRLAGVSGELFF.

A few counts support this clone. This CDR3 reads CASSLVGLTNTGELFF. CDR3 bases: TGTGCCAGCAGCCTCGTGGGACTAACGAACACCGGGGAGCTGTTTTTT. This rearrangement joins TRBV7-9 to TRBJ2-2; 7 nucleotides align to TRBD2. The trim removed 5 bases at V and 0 bases at J, leaving 6 bases unmatched. This CDR3 has 16 residues. Germline V gene lookup returns CDR1 SEHNR and CDR2 FQNEAQ (reference sequence).

The chain uses TRBV4-3 and TRBJ2-7; D is possibly TRBD1 (6 bases). There are 14 residues in the CDR3. The ends were cut back, 1 base at V and 4 bases at J, with 11 bases in the middle. The germline CDR1 and CDR2 sequences are LGHNA and YSLEER. The CDR3 sequence is CASSQVTGSYEQYF. For the CDR3, the DNA is TGCGCCAGCAGCCAAGTAACAGGGTCGTACGAGCAGTACTTC.

V usage is TRBV9 and J usage is TRBJ2-3; a possible D gene is TRBD2 (6 bases). The CDR3 is 14 amino acids. Germline CDR1 is SGDLS and CDR2 is YYNGEE. V lost 2 bases and J 2 bases, leaving 9 bases between the germline ends. The CDR3 bases are TGTGCCAGCAGCGTCTCGGGGGTCACAGATACGCAGTATTTT. Translation gives CASSVSGVTDTQYF.

The J gene is TRBJ2-1, the V gene TRBV6-5, with D possibly TRBD2 on 7 matching bases. The germline V gene has CDR1 MNHEY and CDR2 SVGAGI. V lost 2 bases and J 7 bases, leaving 15 bases between the germline ends. The CDR3 is made up of 15 amino acids. CDR3: CASSYREGVQNEQFF. The CDR3 nucleotides read TGTGCCAGCAGTTACAGGGAGGGGGTACAAAATGAGCAGTTCTTC.

This sequence joins TRBV7-9 and TRBJ2-2; 9 bases match TRBD1. The CDR3 has 16 residues. CDR1 SEHNR and CDR2 FQNEAQ come from the germline V gene (reference sequence). Trimming cost V 2 bases and J 2 bases; bases outside gene matches: 3. The CDR3 region is CASSLPTGGNTGELFF. CDR3 sequence (DNA): TGTGCCAGCAGCTTACCGACAGGGGGTAACACCGGGGAGCTGTTTTTT.

This chain joins TRBV28 and TRBJ1-2; D is unresolved. V was cut by 1 base and J by 6 bases, with 9 bases left in between. There are 13 residues in the CDR3. Germline V gene data show CDR1 as MDHEN and CDR2 as SYDVKM. The CDR3 DNA is TGTGCCAGCAGTTTATTGGTAGGGCATGGCTACACCTTC. It specifies CASSLLVGHGYTF.

Remarks on this clone: A read error likely explains this, since a far larger clone differs by one base. The chain employs TRBV7-7 and TRBJ1-2, with D uncertain. Per the germline V gene, CDR1 is SSHAT and CDR2 is FNYEAQ (reference sequence). The CDR3 runs 15 residues. Trimming took 5 bases from V and 5 from J, leaving 18 bases between them. DNA of the CDR3: TGTGCCAGCAGCCAAGAACTCCAAGGGCCTTATGGCTACACCTTC. This translates into CASSQELQGPYGYTF.